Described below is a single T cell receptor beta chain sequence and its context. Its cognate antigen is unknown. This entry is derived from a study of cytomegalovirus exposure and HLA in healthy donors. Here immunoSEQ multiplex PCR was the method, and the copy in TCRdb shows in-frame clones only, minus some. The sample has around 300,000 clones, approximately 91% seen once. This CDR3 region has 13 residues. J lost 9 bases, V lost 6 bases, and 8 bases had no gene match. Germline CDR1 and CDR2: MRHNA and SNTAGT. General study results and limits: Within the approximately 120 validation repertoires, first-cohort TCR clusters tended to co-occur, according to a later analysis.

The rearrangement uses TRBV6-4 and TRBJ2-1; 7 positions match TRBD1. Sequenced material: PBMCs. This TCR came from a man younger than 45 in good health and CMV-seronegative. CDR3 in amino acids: CASSRDSAFEQFF. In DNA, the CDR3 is TGTGCCAGCAGCAGGGACAGTGCCTTTGAGCAGTTCTTC.